Sequencing of this T cell receptor (beta chain) was carried out in a study of T cell repertoires in cytomegalovirus infection. Between the trimmed V and J ends, which lost 8 bases and 4 bases, there was a span of 21 bases. CDR1 is SEHNR, CDR2 FQNEAQ, per germline (reference sequence). CDR3 length equals 15 residues. This clonotype was counted once. Its antigen is not known. TCRdb analysed the reads with MiXCR anew, one entry per CDR3 protein. The data show about 920,000 distinct CDR3 sequences, with 30% to 40% seen just once and roughly an eighth held by the top ten. The sample in question was cultured CD8+ T cells from PBMCs, obtained from culture after CMV antigen stimulation. This sequence was found in a human donor in good health (CMV status not recorded). Some clones in this sample may be carry-over from other donors' samples. The rearrangement links TRBV7-9 to TRBJ2-7; no definite D call. The CDR3 region has the DNA TGTGCCAGCTCGCCTGGGGTATCCCCCTTGTACGAGCAGTACGTC. Its translation: CASSPGVSPLYEQYV.